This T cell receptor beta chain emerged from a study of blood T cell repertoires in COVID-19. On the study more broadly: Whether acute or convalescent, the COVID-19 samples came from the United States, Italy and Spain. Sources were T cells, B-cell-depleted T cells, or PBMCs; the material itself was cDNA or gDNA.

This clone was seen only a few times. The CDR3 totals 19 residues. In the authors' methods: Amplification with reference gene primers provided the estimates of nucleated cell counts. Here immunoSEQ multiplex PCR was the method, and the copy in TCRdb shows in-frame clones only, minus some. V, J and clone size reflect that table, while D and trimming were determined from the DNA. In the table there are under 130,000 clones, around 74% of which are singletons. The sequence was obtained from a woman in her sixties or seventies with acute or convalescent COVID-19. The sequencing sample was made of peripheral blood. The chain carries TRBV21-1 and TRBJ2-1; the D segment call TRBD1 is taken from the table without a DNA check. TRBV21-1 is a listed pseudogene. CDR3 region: CATQTGTGLISSSYNEQFF. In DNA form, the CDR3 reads TGTGCCACCCAAACCGGGACAGGGTTAATTAGTTCATCCTACAATGAGCAGTTCTTC.